This T cell receptor beta chain appears in the sequencing data of a study of Ad26.COV2.S vaccination and SARS-CoV-2 variants. Some clones are missing from TCRdb's copy, which holds only in-frame ones; the method was immunoSEQ multiplex PCR. Here the sample spans about 320,000 clones, 85% to 90% being singletons. This clone was detected once. Its antigen is as yet unknown. General study findings and limits: Placebo recipients trailed vaccine recipients in spike-specific TCR breadth.

This sample's treatment: 15 to 20 received Ad26.COV2.S at low or high dose, single or two shots; several received placebo; per-sample allocation not given. The samples were gathered on day 63 after the first injection of vaccine or placebo. CDR1 and CDR2 from the germline V gene are MNHEY and SVGEGT. The germline V and J ends were trimmed by 6 bases and 0 bases, with 14 bases remaining between them. The CDR3 extends over 15 amino acids. This TCR derives from a person aged 18-60 years who received the Ad26.COV2.S COVID-19 vaccine or a placebo. The chain carries TRBV6-2 or TRBV6-3 and TRBJ1-2, with D hard to call. Here the sequenced sample was peripheral blood, taken in a trial of Ad26.COV2.S vaccine versus placebo. CDR3 loop: CASSRGVWANYGYTF. The CDR3 DNA sequence: TGTGCCAGCAGCCGAGGTGTATGGGCTAACTATGGCTACACCTTC.